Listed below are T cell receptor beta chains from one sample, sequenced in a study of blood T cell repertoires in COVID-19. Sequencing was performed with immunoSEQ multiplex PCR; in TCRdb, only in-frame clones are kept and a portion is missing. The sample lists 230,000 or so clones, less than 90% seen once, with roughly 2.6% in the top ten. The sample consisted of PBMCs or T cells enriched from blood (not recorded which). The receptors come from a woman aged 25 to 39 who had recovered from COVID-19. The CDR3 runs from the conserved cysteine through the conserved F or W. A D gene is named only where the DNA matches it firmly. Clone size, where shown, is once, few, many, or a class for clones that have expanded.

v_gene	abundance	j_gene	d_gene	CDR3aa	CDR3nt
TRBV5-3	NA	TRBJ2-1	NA	CARSFRSGYNEQFF	TGTGCCAGAAGCTTCCGCTCAGGCTACAATGAGCAGTTCTTC
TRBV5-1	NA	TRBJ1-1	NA	CASSRRQVKTEAFF	TGCGCCAGCAGTCGGAGACAGGTAAAAACTGAAGCTTTCTTT
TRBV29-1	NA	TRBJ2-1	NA	CSVEDQTGDPYNEQFF	TGCAGCGTTGAAGATCAGACGGGGGACCCTTACAATGAGCAGTTCTTC
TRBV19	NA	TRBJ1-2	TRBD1	CASSIDRVGAGYTF	TGTGCCAGTAGTATTGACAGGGTGGGAGCTGGCTACACCTTC
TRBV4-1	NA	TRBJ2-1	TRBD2	CASSQDPGGLLFF	TGCGCCAGCAGCCAAGACCCGGGGGGGCTGTTGTTCTTC
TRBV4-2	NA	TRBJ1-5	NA	CASSQVFGTTGQPQHF	TGTGCCAGCAGCCAAGTTTTCGGGACAACTGGACAGCCCCAGCATTTT
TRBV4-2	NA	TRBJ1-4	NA	CASSQAGSVDEKLFF	TGTGCCAGCAGCCAAGCCGGGAGCGTCGATGAAAAACTGTTTTTT
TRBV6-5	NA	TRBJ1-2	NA	CASSPRPGFGYTF	TGTGCCAGCAGTCCCAGACCCGGGTTTGGCTACACCTTC
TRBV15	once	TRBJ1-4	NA	CATSRGQSNEKLFF	TGTGCCACCAGCAGAGGGCAGTCAAATGAAAAACTGTTTTTT
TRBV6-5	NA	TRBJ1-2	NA	CASSYSTGLGYGYTF	TGTGCCAGCAGTTACTCGACAGGATTGGGGTATGGCTACACCTTC
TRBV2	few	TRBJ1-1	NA	CASSEDRMNTEAFF	TGTGCCAGCAGTGAGGACAGAATGAACACTGAAGCTTTCTTT
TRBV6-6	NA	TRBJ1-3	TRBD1	CASSHTGTAGNTIYF	TGTGCCAGCAGTCATACCGGGACAGCTGGAAACACCATATATTTT
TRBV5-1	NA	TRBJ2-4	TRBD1	CASSVGRDSGNIQYF	TGCGCCAGCAGCGTGGGCCGGGACAGCGGAAACATTCAGTACTTC
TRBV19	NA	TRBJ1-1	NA	CASSIEGYEAFF	TGTGCCAGTAGTATCGAGGGTTATGAAGCTTTCTTT
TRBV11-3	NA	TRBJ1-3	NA	CASSLDAGAGNTIYF	TGTGCCAGCAGCTTAGATGCGGGAGCTGGAAACACCATATATTTT
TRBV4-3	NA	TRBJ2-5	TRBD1	CASSQDMTGGETQYF	TGCGCCAGCAGCCAAGATATGACAGGGGGAGAGACCCAGTACTTC
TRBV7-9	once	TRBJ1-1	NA	CASSLDSGGFMNTEAFF	TGTGCCAGCAGCTTAGATTCCGGGGGGTTCATGAACACTGAAGCTTTCTTT
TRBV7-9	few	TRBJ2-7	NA	CASSYDGTNEQYF	TGTGCCAGCAGCTACGATGGGACAAACGAGCAGTACTTC
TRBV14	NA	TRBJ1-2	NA	CASSEGVNYGYTF	TGTGCCAGCAGCGAGGGAGTTAACTATGGCTACACCTTC
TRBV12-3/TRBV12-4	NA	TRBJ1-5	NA	CASMGRIYQPQHF	TGTGCCAGCATGGGCAGAATATATCAGCCCCAGCATTTT
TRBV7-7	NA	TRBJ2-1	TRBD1	CASSLERQGGNNEQFF	TGTGCCAGCAGCTTAGAGCGACAGGGGGGCAACAATGAGCAGTTCTTC
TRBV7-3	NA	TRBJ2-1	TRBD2	CASSQLLAGGINEQFF	TGTGCCAGCAGCCAATTACTAGCGGGGGGAATCAATGAGCAGTTCTTC
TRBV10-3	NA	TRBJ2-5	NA	CAISGSSSTETQYF	TGTGCCATCAGTGGCTCTAGTTCCACAGAGACCCAGTACTTC
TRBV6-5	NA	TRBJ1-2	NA	CASSQTRGNYGYTF	TGTGCCAGCAGCCAAACAAGGGGGAACTATGGCTACACCTTC
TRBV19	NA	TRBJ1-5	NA	CASSFFRQPQHF	TGTGCCAGTAGCTTCTTCCGGCAGCCCCAGCATTTT
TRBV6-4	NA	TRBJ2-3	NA	CASSDSQGDTQYF	TGTGCCAGCAGTGACTCCCAGGGAGATACGCAGTATTTT
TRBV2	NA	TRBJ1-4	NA	CASSEARSLNEKLFF	TGTGCCAGCAGTGAAGCGCGGTCGCTTAATGAAAAACTGTTTTTT
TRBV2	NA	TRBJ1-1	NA	CASSDREIGTEAFF	TGTGCCAGCAGTGACAGGGAAATAGGGACTGAAGCTTTCTTT
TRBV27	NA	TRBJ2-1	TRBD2	CASSQRSAGGDEQFF	TGTGCCAGCAGCCAGCGTTCCGCCGGGGGGGACGAGCAGTTCTTC
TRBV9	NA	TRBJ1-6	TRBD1	CASSGTGVTSPLHF	TGTGCCAGCAGCGGGACAGGGGTGACTTCACCCCTCCACTTT
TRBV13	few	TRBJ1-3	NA	CASSFLAASGNTIYF	TGTGCCAGCAGCTTCTTGGCCGCTTCTGGAAACACCATATATTTT
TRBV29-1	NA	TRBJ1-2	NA	CSVDRGTGGYTF	TGCAGCGTTGACAGGGGAACTGGGGGCTACACCTTC
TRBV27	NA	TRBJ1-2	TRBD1	CASGALGQGINYGYTF	TGTGCCAGCGGAGCCCTCGGACAGGGGATAAACTATGGCTACACCTTC
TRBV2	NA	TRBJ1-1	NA	CASRGPKGGTEAFF	TGTGCCAGCAGGGGCCCTAAAGGAGGGACTGAAGCTTTCTTT
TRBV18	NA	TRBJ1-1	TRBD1	CASSPGTGAPNTEAFF	TGTGCCAGCTCACCTGGGACAGGGGCCCCGAACACTGAAGCTTTCTTT
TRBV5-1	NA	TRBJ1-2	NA	CASSFTTGEGYTF	TGCGCCAGCAGCTTTACCACCGGGGAGGGCTACACCTTC